A selection of T cell receptor beta chains follows, all from one sample in a study of CD39 and CD103 CD8 tumor-infiltrating T cells. Produced via immunoSEQ multiplex PCR; TCRdb's table is partial and in-frame only. Here the sample spans roughly 5,100 clones, about 66% being singletons. Sequenced input: CD8+ T cells sorted from blood. The receptor source for this set is a human donor with head and neck squamous cell carcinoma. CDR3s include the opening cysteine and the closing phenylalanine or tryptophan. The D gene is left open where the match is weak. A clone size is listed for some rows: how often the clone was seen (once, few, many), or a class if it is expanded.

clone size: NA; V gene: TRBV10-3; J gene: TRBJ2-3; D gene: NA; CDR3 DNA: TGTGCCATCGGGTACCCACAGGGAAGGACAGATACGCAGTATTTT; CDR3 protein: CAIGYPQGRTDTQYF
clone size: NA; V gene: TRBV10-3; J gene: TRBJ1-1; D gene: NA; CDR3 DNA: TGTGCCATCAGTGAGAGGCAGGAGAACACTGAAGCTTTCTTT; CDR3 protein: CAISERQENTEAFF
clone size: NA; V gene: TRBV7-6; J gene: TRBJ2-5; D gene: TRBD1; CDR3 DNA: TGTGCCAGCAGCTCCCAACAACCCCGGACAGGGGAAGAGACCCAGTACTTC; CDR3 protein: CASSSQQPRTGEETQYF
clone size: NA; V gene: TRBV2; J gene: TRBJ1-3; D gene: TRBD1; CDR3 DNA: TGTGCCAGCAGGACCGGACAGGCGAGCTCTGGAAACACCATATATTTT; CDR3 protein: CASRTGQASSGNTIYF
clone size: NA; V gene: TRBV7-8; J gene: TRBJ1-4; D gene: TRBD1; CDR3 DNA: TGTGCCAGCAGCTGGACAGGGCTCGGTGAAAAACTGTTTTTT; CDR3 protein: CASSWTGLGEKLFF
clone size: NA; V gene: TRBV6-1; J gene: TRBJ1-3; D gene: NA; CDR3 DNA: TGTGCCAGCAGTGACAGTTCTGGAAACACCATATATTTT; CDR3 protein: CASSDSSGNTIYF
clone size: few; V gene: TRBV19; J gene: TRBJ2-2; D gene: NA; CDR3 DNA: TGTGCCAGTAGTACCTCAGGACAGACCGGGGAGCTGTTTTTT; CDR3 protein: CASSTSGQTGELFF
clone size: NA; V gene: TRBV6-1; J gene: TRBJ1-2; D gene: NA; CDR3 DNA: TGTGCCAGCAGTGAATCAGGCGGAGGGGGGGATGGCTACACCTTC; CDR3 protein: CASSESGGGGDGYTF
clone size: NA; V gene: TRBV7-9; J gene: TRBJ1-5; D gene: TRBD1; CDR3 DNA: TGTGCCAGCTCCGGGACAGGCAATCAGCCCCAGCATTTT; CDR3 protein: CASSGTGNQPQHF
clone size: NA; V gene: TRBV15; J gene: TRBJ2-5; D gene: TRBD1; CDR3 DNA: TGTGCCACCAGAAAGACAGGGGGCTTCAATGGGACCCAGTACTTC; CDR3 protein: CATRKTGGFNGTQYF
clone size: NA; V gene: TRBV5-5; J gene: TRBJ2-1; D gene: NA; CDR3 DNA: TGTGCCAGCAGCCGCCCGGGTGGGGCAATGTACAATGAGCAGTTCTTC; CDR3 protein: CASSRPGGAMYNEQFF
clone size: once; V gene: TRBV7-9; J gene: TRBJ1-4; D gene: TRBD1; CDR3 DNA: TGTGCCAGCAGCTTACCGGGACAGAGTAATGAAAAACTGTTTTTT; CDR3 protein: CASSLPGQSNEKLFF
clone size: few; V gene: TRBV11-2; J gene: TRBJ2-3; D gene: NA; CDR3 DNA: TGTGCCAGCAGGGGAGTGGCGGGCCGCCGAACGCAGTATTTT; CDR3 protein: CASRGVAGRRTQYF
clone size: NA; V gene: TRBV10-3; J gene: TRBJ1-1; D gene: TRBD1; CDR3 DNA: TGTGCCATCAGTGAGTCGGCGACAGGGAAGTTGGAAACTTTCTTT; CDR3 protein: CAISESATGKLETFF
clone size: NA; V gene: TRBV6-5; J gene: TRBJ1-2; D gene: NA; CDR3 DNA: TGTGCCAGCAGTTACTATATCGACCAGGGGGGCTACACCTTC; CDR3 protein: CASSYYIDQGGYTF
clone size: NA; V gene: TRBV28; J gene: TRBJ1-1; D gene: TRBD1; CDR3 DNA: TGTGCCAGCAGACGATTAACAGGGGGTGAAGCTTTCTTT; CDR3 protein: CASRRLTGGEAFF
clone size: few; V gene: TRBV27; J gene: TRBJ1-5; D gene: TRBD1; CDR3 DNA: TGTGCCAGCAGTTCGGACAGGGTAGGGCAGCCCCAGCATTTT; CDR3 protein: CASSSDRVGQPQHF
clone size: NA; V gene: TRBV2; J gene: TRBJ2-1; D gene: TRBD2; CDR3 DNA: TGTGCCAGCAATGCGGGGGACCTTTACAATGAGCAGTTCTTC; CDR3 protein: CASNAGDLYNEQFF
clone size: NA; V gene: TRBV6-4; J gene: TRBJ2-3; D gene: TRBD2; CDR3 DNA: TGTGCCAGCAGTGACTCTTGGACTAGCGGGGGCACAGATACGCAGTATTTT; CDR3 protein: CASSDSWTSGGTDTQYF
clone size: NA; V gene: TRBV6-6; J gene: TRBJ2-1; D gene: NA; CDR3 DNA: TGTGCCAGCAGTGTAGCGGAATCCTACAATGAGCAGTTCTTC; CDR3 protein: CASSVAESYNEQFF
clone size: NA; V gene: TRBV5-1; J gene: TRBJ2-7; D gene: NA; CDR3 DNA: TGCGCCAGCAGCTTCCCAGACTCCTACGAGCAGTACTTC; CDR3 protein: CASSFPDSYEQYF
clone size: NA; V gene: TRBV6-4; J gene: TRBJ1-2; D gene: NA; CDR3 DNA: TGTGCCAGCAGGGAGGGCTATGGCTACACCTTC; CDR3 protein: CASREGYGYTF
clone size: NA; V gene: TRBV30; J gene: TRBJ1-2; D gene: TRBD1; CDR3 DNA: TGTGCCTGGTGGACAGGGGCTAACTATGGCTACACCTTC; CDR3 protein: CAWWTGANYGYTF